This T cell receptor (beta chain) was profiled in a study of graft-versus-host responses after intestinal transplantation. On the study more broadly: All recipients got anti-thymocyte globulin induction, then tacrolimus and steroids for about 3 years.

The protocol was immunoSEQ multiplex PCR, while the TCRdb copy is restricted to in-frame clones and leaves out a portion. The table has about 23,000 clones, about 45% seen once. Irradiated, violet-dye-labeled stimulator cells, around 200,000 in number, were plated with around 200,000 CFSE-labeled responder cells. The reaction was completed, and proliferating CFSE-low CD3+CD4+ and CD3+CD8+ responders were then sorted. The germline V gene has CDR1 MGHRA and CDR2 YSYEKL. The CDR3 is 15 residues long. After removal of 4 bases from V and 1 base from J, the junction contained 3 bases not matched to a gene. This clone was observed a few times. Whole-study results and caveats: Present in recipient marrow, GvH clones included some that appeared first in ileum or blood. Early post-transplant falls in HvG clones accompanied the peak levels of circulating GvH clones.

The source is a human patient who was an organ donor for intestinal transplantation. The V call is TRBV4-1, the J call TRBJ1-3, with 8 bases lining up with TRBD1. The input for sequencing was alloreactive CD8+ T cells from a mixed lymphocyte reaction culture, taken before transplantation. Subset reported: CFSE-low proliferating T cells sorted from roughly six-day pre-transplant mixed lymphocyte reaction (GvH or HvG direction). The CDR3 sequence is CASSRQGTSGNTIYF. Written as DNA, the CDR3 is TGCGCCAGCAGCCGACAGGGGACTTCTGGAAACACCATATATTTT.